The next 11 T cell receptor beta chains were all read from a single sample in a study of control samples from healthy donors and cancer patients. Assay: immunoSEQ multiplex PCR; the TCRdb copy retains only in-frame clones and omits some. The sample holds about 190,000 clones, 90% to 95% seen once. The specimen was blood. The receptors shown here come from a man in his thirties or forties in good health.

The chain carries TRBV7-9 and TRBJ2-3; TRBD2 is a possible D gene (5 bases). This CDR3 contains 15 residues. The germline V gene encodes CDR1 SEHNR and CDR2 FQNEAQ (reference sequence). V shed 0 bases and J shed 2 bases, with 9 bases lying between them. CDR3 sequence: CASSLAGEATDTQYF. The CDR3 bases are TGTGCCAGCAGCTTAGCGGGAGAAGCCACAGATACGCAGTATTTT. The full variable domain, with the rest looked up from reference TRBV7-9 and TRBJ2-3, is DTGVSQNPRHKITKRGQNVTFRCDPISEHNRLYWYRQTLGQGPEFLTYFQNEAQLEKSRLLSDRFSAERPKGSFSTLEIQRTEQGDSAMYLCASSLAGEATDTQYFGPGTRLTVL.

The chain uses TRBV12-3 or TRBV12-4 and TRBJ2-7; a weak D match, TRBD2 (6 bases). V was trimmed by 5 bases and J by 4 bases, leaving 6 bases between them. The CDR3 loop spans 11 amino acids. CDR3 DNA sequence: TGTGCCAGCAGTGCGGGGTACGAGCAGTACTTC. This translates into CASSAGYEQYF.

In this sample, this clone turned up once. The rearrangement joins TRBV6-1 to TRBJ2-1; the D is unclear. The CDR3 spans 15 residues. CDR1 is MNHNS, CDR2 SASEGT, per germline. The germline V and J ends were trimmed by 2 bases and 1 base, with 9 bases remaining between them. The CDR3 region has the DNA TGTGCCAGCAGTGAATATCCCGGGTCCTACAATGAGCAGTTCTTC. Translated: CASSEYPGSYNEQFF.

The count of this clone is one. The chain joins TRBV2 to TRBJ1-6, with 7 positions matching TRBD1. Germline trimming cut 6 bases from V and 7 bases from J; bases unmatched to any gene: 12. The CDR3 runs to 16 residues. Germline loops: CDR1 SNHLY, CDR2 FYNNEI. The CDR3 protein is CASRTSEWDSNSPLHF. DNA for the CDR3: TGTGCCAGCAGGACATCAGAGTGGGACAGCAATTCACCCCTCCACTTT.

The genes are TRBV30 and TRBJ1-6; TRBD1 matches at 10 bases. Germline assignment: CDR1 GTSNPN and CDR2 SVGIG (reference sequence). The CDR3 contains 16 residues. The ends lost 2 bases at V and 7 bases at J; junction bases unmatched: 8. In nucleotides, the CDR3 is TGTGCCTGGAGTCGGGCCGGGACAGGGGCCAATTCACCCCTCCACTTT. Its protein product is CAWSRAGTGANSPLHF.

J is TRBJ2-2 and V is TRBV11-2; 9 nucleotides agree with TRBD2. The CDR3 totals 15 residues. Germline CDR1 reads SGHAT; CDR2 reads FQNNGV. With V trimmed by 3 bases and J by 6 bases, 5 bases remained unmatched. As DNA, the CDR3 is TGTGCCAGCAGCTTCGGCGGGGGGGGTCCCGGGGAGCTGTTTTTT. Translation: CASSFGGGGPGELFF. The full variable domain, rest sourced from reference TRBV11-2 and TRBJ2-2, is EAGVAQSPRYKIIEKRQSVAFWCNPISGHATLYWYQQILGQGPKLLIQFQNNGVVDDSQLPKDRFSAERLKGVDSTLKIQPAKLEDSAVYLCASSFGGGGPGELFFGEGSRLTVL.

A few counts support this clone. This rearrangement joins TRBV7-9 to TRBJ1-5; D might be TRBD1 (6 bases). Trimming removed 0 bases at V and 5 bases at J, with 14 bases between. Per the germline V gene, CDR1 is SEHNR and CDR2 is FQNEAQ (reference sequence). This CDR3 is built from 16 residues. The CDR3 region has the DNA TGTGCCAGCAGCTTAGCGACAGCCGCAGGGGATCAGCCCCAGCATTTT. This translates into CASSLATAAGDQPQHF.

Here the CDR3 reads CASRERDRVYGYTF. As DNA, the CDR3 is TGTGCCAGCAGGGAGCGGGACAGGGTCTATGGCTACACCTTC. The gene calls are TRBV28 and TRBJ1-2; 9 bases fit TRBD1. The J segment lost 4 bases and the V segment lost 6 bases, leaving 6 bases of the junction unmatched. The CDR3 is made up of 14 amino acids. Germline V gene lookup returns CDR1 MDHEN and CDR2 SYDVKM.

This chain's CDR3 is CATKSGNEKLFF. The CDR3, as DNA: TGTGCCACTAAGTCGGGGAATGAAAAACTGTTTTTT. The chain recombines TRBV27 with TRBJ1-4; the D is unclear. From germline, CDR1 is MNHEY and CDR2 SMNVEV (reference sequence). The CDR3 is 12 amino acids. Trimming cost V 10 bases and J 5 bases, with 11 bases left between them.

This chain uses TRBV5-1 with TRBJ2-3; 9 nucleotides align to TRBD2. V was clipped by 0 bases and J by 0 bases; unmatched bases: 2. CDR3 length: 16 amino acids. Germline V gene sequence: CDR1 SGHRS, CDR2 YFSETQ. In DNA, the CDR3 is TGCGCCAGCAGCTTGGGAGGGACTAGCAGCACAGATACGCAGTATTTT. This encodes CASSLGGTSSTDTQYF.

This clone was counted a single time. The chain couples TRBV28 to TRBJ2-6; 7 nucleotides agree with TRBD1. V lost 6 bases and J lost 14; bases outside the gene matches: 10. The CDR3 sequence is 13 residues long. Germline values: CDR1 MDHEN, CDR2 SYDVKM. This CDR3 is CASSAGQVRFLTF. The CDR3 bases are TGTGCCAGCAGCGCCGGACAGGTCCGTTTCCTGACTTTC.